The sequence of this T cell receptor (beta chain) was determined in a study of PD-1 blockade in classical Hodgkin lymphoma. The protocol was immunoSEQ multiplex PCR, while the TCRdb copy is restricted to in-frame clones and leaves out a portion. The sample has around 16,000 clones; about 86% are singletons. Time point in this sample: newly diagnosed, previously untreated cHL patient sample. Out of thawed PBMCs, magnetic negative selection purified CD4+ T cells. This CDR3 spans 19 amino acids. Unmatched junction bases numbered 15, after V lost 6 bases and J lost 5 bases. The specimen was CD4+ T cells from blood. The chain is built from TRBV23-1 and TRBJ2-2; 13 nucleotides align to TRBD2. TRBV23-1 is noted as an ORF with a role that remains uncertain. The receptor was derived from a human donor with classical Hodgkin lymphoma. The CDR3 reads CASRNLNSLAGGLTGELFF. Here the CDR3 DNA reads TGCGCCAGCAGAAACCTCAACTCACTAGCGGGAGGGCTGACCGGGGAGCTGTTTTTT.